These T cell receptor beta chains were read from a single sample in a study of response to subunit inactivated influenza vaccine. TCRdb ran MiXCR on the RT-PCR reads and lists one entry per CDR3 protein. The sample yields about 500,000 distinct CDR3 sequences, about 7.2% seen once. This sample comprised PBMCs from blood, obtained around 25 months after vaccination. These receptors were obtained from a man between 50 and 75 years old who received an inactivated influenza vaccine. Both conserved end residues are part of each CDR3. A D gene is named only where the DNA matches it firmly. A clone size is listed for some rows: how often the clone was seen (once, few, many), or a class if it is expanded.

v_gene,d_gene,abundance,j_gene,CDR3nt,CDR3aa
TRBV9,NA,many,TRBJ2-5,TGTGCCAGCAGCGTCTTCGAGGGGCGGCAAGAGACCCAGTACTTC,CASSVFEGRQETQYF
TRBV27,TRBD2,NA,TRBJ2-3,TGTGCCAGCAGTCCTTTAGCGGGAGTGAGCACAGATACGCAGTATTTT,CASSPLAGVSTDTQYF
TRBV20-1,NA,few,TRBJ2-5,TGCAGTGCTAGTCGGGACGGGACCCAGTACTTC,CSASRDGTQYF
TRBV28,TRBD2,NA,TRBJ2-1,TGTGCCAGCAGCCCCCAGGGCGGGAGGTTTAATGAGCAGTTCTTC,CASSPQGGRFNEQFF
TRBV12-3/TRBV12-4,TRBD2,few,TRBJ2-3,TGTGCCAGCAGGAGATCACTAGCGGGGGGCACAGATACGCAGTATTTT,CASRRSLAGGTDTQYF
TRBV5-1,TRBD1,once,TRBJ1-1,TGCGCCAGCAGCTCCGCCCCAGGGGGCACTGAAGCTTTCTTT,CASSSAPGGTEAFF
TRBV6-1,NA,many,TRBJ1-6,TGTGCCAGCACCGACGACAGTCCTGATTCACCCCTCCACTTT,CASTDDSPDSPLHF
TRBV11-2,TRBD2,NA,TRBJ2-1,TGTGCCAGCAGCCCCGGGACTAGTCAGTTCTTC,CASSPGTSQFF
TRBV6-5,NA,few,TRBJ1-1,TGTGCCAGCAGTTGGGACGGAGTGAACACTGAAGCTTTCTTT,CASSWDGVNTEAFF
TRBV7-8,NA,few,TRBJ2-1,TGTGCCAGCAGCTTAAAGGGGTTAGTGGGGAGCTCCTACAATGAGCAGTTCTTC,CASSLKGLVGSSYNEQFF
TRBV20-1,NA,NA,TRBJ1-6,TGCAGTGCTAGCTTCAGGTTGAACTCACCCCTCCACTTT,CSASFRLNSPLHF
TRBV11-2,TRBD1,few,TRBJ1-2,TGTGCCAGCAGCTTCCCCAGGGGGCGTGTGATAGATGGCTACACCTTC,CASSFPRGRVIDGYTF
TRBV6-5,NA,NA,TRBJ2-2,TGTGCCAGTTCAAGGGTAGGCGGGGAGCACACCGGGGAGCTGTTTTTT,CASSRVGGEHTGELFF
TRBV2,NA,NA,TRBJ2-2,TGTGCCAGCAGGCGGGACATAAGGGGCGGGGAGCTGTTTTTT,CASRRDIRGGELFF
TRBV7-8,NA,many,TRBJ1-2,TGTGCCAGCAGCCCAGGAGGGGGGGATGGCTACACCTTC,CASSPGGGDGYTF
TRBV15,NA,few,TRBJ2-3,TGTGCCACCAGCAGAGGAACGGGACTGAGCACAGATACGCAGTATTTT,CATSRGTGLSTDTQYF
TRBV7-9,NA,few,TRBJ1-1,TGTGCCAGCCTTAAAAACACTGAAGCTTTCTTT,CASLKNTEAFF
TRBV18,TRBD2,few,TRBJ2-7,TGTGCCAGCTCACCGGGACTAGCGGGGGTCGACGAGCAGTACTTC,CASSPGLAGVDEQYF
TRBV5-6,TRBD1,few,TRBJ1-1,TGTGCCAGCAGCGATACGACAGGGGTTATTACTGAAGCTTTCTTT,CASSDTTGVITEAFF
TRBV4-3,NA,many,TRBJ2-1,TGCGCCAGCAGCCAAGATATTTTCGGGTCCTACAATGAGCAGTTCTTC,CASSQDIFGSYNEQFF
TRBV20-1,TRBD2,NA,TRBJ2-3,TGCAGTGCTAGTGATGGCGATTCGGGAGGAGATACGCAGTATTTT,CSASDGDSGGDTQYF
TRBV18,TRBD2,NA,TRBJ2-1,TGTGCCAGCTCACCTCGTGTACTAGCGAGTAGGATTGAGCAGTTCTTC,CASSPRVLASRIEQFF
TRBV11-3,TRBD2,few,TRBJ2-3,TGTGCCAGCAGCTTCGACAGTTCGGGGGGTACGCAGTATTTT,CASSFDSSGGTQYF
TRBV29-1,TRBD1,many,TRBJ2-7,TGCAGCGTTGTAAAGGGACAGGGGGCTTACGAGCAGTACTTC,CSVVKGQGAYEQYF
TRBV5-1,TRBD1,NA,TRBJ1-4,TGCGCCAGCGGGACAGGACGTGCAACTAATGAAAAACTGTTTTTT,CASGTGRATNEKLFF